Sequencing of this T cell receptor (beta chain) was carried out in a study of blood T cell repertoires in COVID-19. Study-wide background: COVID-19 samples collected from the United States, Italy and Spain covered acute and convalescent phases. PBMCs, B-cell-depleted T cells, or T cells were the source of the cDNA or gDNA that made up the material.

In the original processing: How many nucleated cells were present was estimated from reference gene primer amplification. Libraries were prepared by immunoSEQ multiplex PCR; TCRdb keeps only in-frame clonotypes and omits some of them. V, J and clone size derive from that table, while D and trimming were established from the DNA sequence. The data contain about 140,000 clones, about 82% of them singletons. The V end was cut by 0 bases, the J end by 0 bases, with 9 bases between. Germline lookup yields CDR1 SGHNT and CDR2 YYREEE (reference sequence). The CDR3 totals 15 residues. The chain has TRBV5-4 and TRBJ1-1, with D hard to call. The sequencing sample was made of peripheral blood. The receptor was derived from a woman of 80 years or more with active or convalescent COVID-19. In DNA, the CDR3 is TGTGCCAGCAGCTTGGATTGGCAGGTGAACACTGAAGCTTTCTTT. It yields the protein CASSLDWQVNTEAFF.